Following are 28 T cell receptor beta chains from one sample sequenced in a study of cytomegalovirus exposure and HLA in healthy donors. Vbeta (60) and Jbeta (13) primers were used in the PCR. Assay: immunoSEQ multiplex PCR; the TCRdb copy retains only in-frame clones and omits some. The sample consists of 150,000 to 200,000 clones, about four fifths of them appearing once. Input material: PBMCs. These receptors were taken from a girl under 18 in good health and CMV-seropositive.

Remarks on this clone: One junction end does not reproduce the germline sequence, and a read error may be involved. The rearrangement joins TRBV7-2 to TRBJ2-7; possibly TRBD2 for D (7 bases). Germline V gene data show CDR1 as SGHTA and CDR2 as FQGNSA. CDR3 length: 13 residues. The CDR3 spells CASSARGGTVGNF. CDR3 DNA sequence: TGTGCCAGCAGCGCTAGGGGGGGGACGGTGGGTAACTTC. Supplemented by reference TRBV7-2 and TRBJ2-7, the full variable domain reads GAGVSQSPSNKVTEKGKDVELRCDPISGHTALYWYRQSLGQGLEFLIYFQGNSAPDKSGLPSDRFSAERTGGSVSTLTIQRTQQEDSAVYLCASSARGGTVGNFGPGTRLTVT.

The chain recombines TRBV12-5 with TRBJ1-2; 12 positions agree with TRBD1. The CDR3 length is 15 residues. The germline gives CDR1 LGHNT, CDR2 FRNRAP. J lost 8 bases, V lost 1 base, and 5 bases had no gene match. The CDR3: CASGLAFGTGGGYTF. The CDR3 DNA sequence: TGTGCTAGTGGTTTGGCCTTCGGGACAGGGGGCGGCTACACCTTC.

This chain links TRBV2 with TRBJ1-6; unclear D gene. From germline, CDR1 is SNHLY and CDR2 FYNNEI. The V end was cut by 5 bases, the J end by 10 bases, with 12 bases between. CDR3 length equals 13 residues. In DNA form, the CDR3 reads TGTGCCAGCAGTCCTTCGACAAGCTCACCCCTCCACTTT. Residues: CASSPSTSSPLHF.

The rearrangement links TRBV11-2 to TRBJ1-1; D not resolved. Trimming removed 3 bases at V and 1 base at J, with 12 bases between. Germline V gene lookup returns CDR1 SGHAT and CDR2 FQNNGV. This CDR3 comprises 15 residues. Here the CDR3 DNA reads TGTGCCAGCAGCTTGTGGGCGGGTGGGAACACTGAAGCTTTCTTT. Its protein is CASSLWAGGNTEAFF.

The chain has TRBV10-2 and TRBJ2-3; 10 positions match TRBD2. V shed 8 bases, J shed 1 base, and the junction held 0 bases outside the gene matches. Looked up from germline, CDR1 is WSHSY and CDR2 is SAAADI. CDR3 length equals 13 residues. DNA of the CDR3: TGCGCCAGCGGACTAGCGGGCACAGATACGCAGTATTTT. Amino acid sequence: CASGLAGTDTQYF.

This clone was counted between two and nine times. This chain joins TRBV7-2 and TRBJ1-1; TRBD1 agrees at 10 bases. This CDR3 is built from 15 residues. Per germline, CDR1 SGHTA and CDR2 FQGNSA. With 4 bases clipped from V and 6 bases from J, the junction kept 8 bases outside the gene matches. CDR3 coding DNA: TGTGCCAGCAGCTCAATCCGGGACAGGGGATCTGAAGCTTTCTTT. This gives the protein CASSSIRDRGSEAFF.

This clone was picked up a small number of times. CDR3 amino acids: CAGGLNNEQFF. Written as DNA, the CDR3 is TGTGCCGGCGGGCTGAACAATGAGCAGTTCTTC. The genes are TRBV2 and TRBJ2-1, with D possibly TRBD2 on 5 matching bases. CDR1 is SNHLY and CDR2 is FYNNEI in the germline V gene. V shed 11 bases and J shed 5 bases, with 10 bases lying between them. This CDR3 contains 11 residues.

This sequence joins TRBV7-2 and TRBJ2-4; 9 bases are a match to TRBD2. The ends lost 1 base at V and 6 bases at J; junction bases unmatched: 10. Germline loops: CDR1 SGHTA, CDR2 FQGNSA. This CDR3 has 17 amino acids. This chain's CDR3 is CASSLDFSGGGANIQYF. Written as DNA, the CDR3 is TGTGCCAGCAGCTTAGATTTTTCTGGCGGGGGGGCAAACATTCAGTACTTC.

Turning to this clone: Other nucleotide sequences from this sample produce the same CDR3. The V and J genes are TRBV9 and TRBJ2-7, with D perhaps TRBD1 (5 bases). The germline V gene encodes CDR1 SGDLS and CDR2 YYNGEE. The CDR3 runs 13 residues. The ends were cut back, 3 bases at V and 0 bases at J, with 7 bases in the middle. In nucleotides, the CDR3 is TGTGCCAGCAGCGCGGACAACTCCTACGAGCAGTACTTC. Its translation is CASSADNSYEQYF.

Written as DNA, the CDR3 is TGTGCCAGCAGTCCGACCGACAGGGGCACCATATATTTT. Its protein is CASSPTDRGTIYF. The chain employs TRBV6-1 and TRBJ1-3, with 8 bases fitting TRBD1. This CDR3 has 13 amino acids. V was clipped by 5 bases and J by 9 bases; unmatched bases: 6. Germline loops: CDR1 MNHNS, CDR2 SASEGT.

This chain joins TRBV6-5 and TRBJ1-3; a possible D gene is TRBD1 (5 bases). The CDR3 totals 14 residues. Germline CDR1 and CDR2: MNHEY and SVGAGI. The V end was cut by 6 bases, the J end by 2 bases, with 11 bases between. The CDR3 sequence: CASRRGAAGNTIYF. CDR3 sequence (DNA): TGTGCCAGCAGGCGCGGGGCGGCTGGAAACACCATATATTTT.

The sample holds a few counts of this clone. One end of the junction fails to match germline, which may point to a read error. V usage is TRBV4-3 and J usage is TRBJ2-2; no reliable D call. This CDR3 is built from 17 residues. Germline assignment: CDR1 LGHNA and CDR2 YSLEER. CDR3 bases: TGCGCCAGCAGCCAAGATTCATCTAGTTTGTACACCTGGGAGCTGTTTTTT. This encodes CASSQDSSSLYTWELFF.

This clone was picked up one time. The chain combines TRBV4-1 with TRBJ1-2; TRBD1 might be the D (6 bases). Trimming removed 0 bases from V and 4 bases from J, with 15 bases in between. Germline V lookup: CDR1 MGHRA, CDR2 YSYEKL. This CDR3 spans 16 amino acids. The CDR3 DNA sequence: TGCGCCAGCAGCCAAGACCGAACAGGGTCCTCCTATGGCTACACCTTC. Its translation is CASSQDRTGSSYGYTF.

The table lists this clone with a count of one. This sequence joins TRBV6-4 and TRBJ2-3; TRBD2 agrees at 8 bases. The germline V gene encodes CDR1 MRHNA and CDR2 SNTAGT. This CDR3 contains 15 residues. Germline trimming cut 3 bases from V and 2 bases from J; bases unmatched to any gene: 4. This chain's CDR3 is CASSDIAGSTDTQYF. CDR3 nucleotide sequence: TGTGCCAGCAGTGATATAGCGGGGTCCACAGATACGCAGTATTTT.

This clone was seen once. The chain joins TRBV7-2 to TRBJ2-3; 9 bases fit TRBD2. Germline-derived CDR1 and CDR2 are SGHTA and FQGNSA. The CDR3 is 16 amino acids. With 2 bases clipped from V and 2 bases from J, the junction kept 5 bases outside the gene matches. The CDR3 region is CASSLRAGGNTDTQYF. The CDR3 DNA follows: TGTGCCAGCAGCTTAAGGGCGGGGGGGAACACAGATACGCAGTATTTT.

The CDR3 DNA reads TGTGCCAGCAGCTTAGAGGGACAGAACTACGAGCAGTACTTC. This gives the protein CASSLEGQNYEQYF. The chain combines TRBV11-3 with TRBJ2-7, with TRBD1 matching over 7 bases. This CDR3 contains 14 residues. With 0 bases clipped from V and 3 bases from J, the junction kept 2 bases outside the gene matches. Germline lookup yields CDR1 SGHNT and CDR2 YENEEA. Full variable domain (missing parts from reference TRBV11-3 and TRBJ2-7): EAGVVQSPRYKIIEKKQPVAFWCNPISGHNTLYWYLQNLGQGPELLIRYENEEAVDDSQLPKDRFSAERLKGVDSTLKIQPAELGDSAVYLCASSLEGQNYEQYFGPGTRLTVT.

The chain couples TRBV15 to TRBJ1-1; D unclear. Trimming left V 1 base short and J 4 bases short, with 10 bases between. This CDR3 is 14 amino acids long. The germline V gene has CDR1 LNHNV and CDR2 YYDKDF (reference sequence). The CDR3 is CATSRGPRGTEAFF. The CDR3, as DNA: TGTGCCACCAGCAGAGGTCCCCGGGGCACTGAAGCTTTCTTT.

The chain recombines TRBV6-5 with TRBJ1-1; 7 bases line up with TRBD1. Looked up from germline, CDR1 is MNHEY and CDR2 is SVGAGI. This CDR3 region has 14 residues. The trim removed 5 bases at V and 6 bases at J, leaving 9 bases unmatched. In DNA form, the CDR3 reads TGTGCCAGCAGTCGAGACAGGGTAGAACCTGAAGCTTTCTTT. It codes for CASSRDRVEPEAFF.

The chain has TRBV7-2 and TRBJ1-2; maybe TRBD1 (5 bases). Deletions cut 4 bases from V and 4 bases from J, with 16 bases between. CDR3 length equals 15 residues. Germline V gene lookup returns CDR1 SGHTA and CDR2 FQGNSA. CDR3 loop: CASSSQRTQGYGYTF. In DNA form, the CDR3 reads TGTGCCAGCAGCTCCCAACGGACCCAGGGCTATGGCTACACCTTC. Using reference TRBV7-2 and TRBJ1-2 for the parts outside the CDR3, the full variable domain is GAGVSQSPSNKVTEKGKDVELRCDPISGHTALYWYRQSLGQGLEFLIYFQGNSAPDKSGLPSDRFSAERTGGSVSTLTIQRTQQEDSAVYLCASSSQRTQGYGYTFGSGTRLTVV.

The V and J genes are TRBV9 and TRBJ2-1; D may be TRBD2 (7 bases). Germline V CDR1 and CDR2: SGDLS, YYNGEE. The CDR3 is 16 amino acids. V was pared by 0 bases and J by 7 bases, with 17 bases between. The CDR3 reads CASSVAPGGGRNEQFF. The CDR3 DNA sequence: TGTGCCAGCAGCGTAGCTCCGGGCGGGGGCCGAAATGAGCAGTTCTTC.

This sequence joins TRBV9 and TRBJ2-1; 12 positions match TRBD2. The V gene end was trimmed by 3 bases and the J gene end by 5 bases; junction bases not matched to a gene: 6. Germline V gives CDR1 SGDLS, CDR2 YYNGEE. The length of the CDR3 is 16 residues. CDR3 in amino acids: CASSGSSGGAHNEQFF. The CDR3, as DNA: TGTGCCAGCAGCGGTTCTAGCGGGGGGGCACACAATGAGCAGTTCTTC.

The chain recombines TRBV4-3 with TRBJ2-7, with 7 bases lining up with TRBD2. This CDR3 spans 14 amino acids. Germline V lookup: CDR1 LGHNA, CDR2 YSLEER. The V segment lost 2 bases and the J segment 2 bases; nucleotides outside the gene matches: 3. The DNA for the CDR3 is TGCGCCAGCAGCCAATTTGGGGGGGCCTACGAGCAGTACTTC. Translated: CASSQFGGAYEQYF.

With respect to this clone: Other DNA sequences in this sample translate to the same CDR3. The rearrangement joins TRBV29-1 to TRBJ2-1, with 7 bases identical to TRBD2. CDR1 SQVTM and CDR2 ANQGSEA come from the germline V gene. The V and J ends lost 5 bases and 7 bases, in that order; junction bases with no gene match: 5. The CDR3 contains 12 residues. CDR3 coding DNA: TGCAGCGTTAGGGTCGGGGGGAATGAGCAGTTCTTC. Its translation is CSVRVGGNEQFF.

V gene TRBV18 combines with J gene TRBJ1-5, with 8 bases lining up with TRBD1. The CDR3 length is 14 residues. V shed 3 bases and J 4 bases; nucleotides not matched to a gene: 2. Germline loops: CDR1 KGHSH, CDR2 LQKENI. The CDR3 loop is CASSPGQGNQPQHF. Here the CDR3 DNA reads TGTGCCAGCTCACCTGGACAGGGAAATCAGCCCCAGCATTTT.

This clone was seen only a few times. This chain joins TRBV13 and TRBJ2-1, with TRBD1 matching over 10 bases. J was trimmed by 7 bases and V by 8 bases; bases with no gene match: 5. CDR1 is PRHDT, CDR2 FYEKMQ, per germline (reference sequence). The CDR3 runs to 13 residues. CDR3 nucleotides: TGTGCCAGCGCCCGGGACAGGGGTAATGAGCAGTTCTTC. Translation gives CASARDRGNEQFF. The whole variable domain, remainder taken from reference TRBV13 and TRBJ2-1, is AAGVIQSPRHLIKEKRETATLKCYPIPRHDTVYWYQQGPGQDPQFLISFYEKMQSDKGSIPDRFSAQQFSDYHSELNMSSLELGDSALYFCASARDRGNEQFFGPGTRLTVL.

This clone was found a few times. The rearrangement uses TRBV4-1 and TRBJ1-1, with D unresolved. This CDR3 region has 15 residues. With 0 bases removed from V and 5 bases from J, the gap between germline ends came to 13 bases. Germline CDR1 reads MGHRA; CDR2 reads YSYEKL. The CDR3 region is CASSQDPFARTEAFF. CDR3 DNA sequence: TGCGCCAGCAGCCAAGATCCGTTTGCCCGGACTGAAGCTTTCTTT.

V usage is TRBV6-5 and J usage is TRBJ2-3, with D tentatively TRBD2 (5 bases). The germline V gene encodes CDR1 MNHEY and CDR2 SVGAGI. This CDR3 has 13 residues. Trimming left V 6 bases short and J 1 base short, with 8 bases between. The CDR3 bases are TGTGCCAGCAGGTTCGGGGGCACAGATACGCAGTATTTT. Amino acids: CASRFGGTDTQYF.

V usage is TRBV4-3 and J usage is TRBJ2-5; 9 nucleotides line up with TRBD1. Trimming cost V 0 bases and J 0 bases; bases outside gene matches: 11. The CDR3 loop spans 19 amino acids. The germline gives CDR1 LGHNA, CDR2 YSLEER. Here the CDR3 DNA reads TGCGCCAGCAGCCAAGAGTGGGGGACAGGGTCCCCGAACCAAGAGACCCAGTACTTC. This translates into CASSQEWGTGSPNQETQYF.